Listed here is a single T cell receptor (beta chain). It has no known antigen specificity. Per-base qualities were not stored, and no clone one base away is much larger. At diagnosis, peripheral blood, uninvolved tumor-adjacent lung and tumor were collected and stored as a combination of fresh-frozen and FFPE material. For TCR repertoire profiling, blood samples were analyzed in the form of peripheral blood mononuclear cells. This entry belongs to a study of T cells in localized non-small cell lung cancer (dated by TCRdb to between 2020 and 2021). Concerning the study at large: The study examined T cell repertoires in a few hundred patients with early-stage NSCLC and compared tumors with uninvolved tumor-adjacent lungs. All 236 NSCLC patients in the cohort were treatment-naive and had localized lung tumors that were resected. A mean age of around 66 years was recorded for the NSCLC patients, of whom approximately 130 were male and about 100 were female. Broad study findings and their caveats: Since the design was exploratory, TCR variables were selected using unadjusted p-values with no false-discovery rate correction. Longer overall survival was associated with higher blood T cell density, whereas shorter survival was associated with higher adjacent-lung clonality. Of the top 100 tumor clones, a median of roughly 53 were detected in paired uninvolved adjacent lung; around 27 were also among that lung's top 100. Because multi-region sequencing of the tumors was not done, intratumor heterogeneity could not be ruled out. The highest T cell clonality was observed in uninvolved tumor-adjacent lung, where clonality exceeded that of tumor, suggesting that antigenic responses were more focused in uninvolved tumor-adjacent lung.

TCR beta CDR3 regions were sequenced from DNA using the immunoSEQ Assay. The original methods were these. T cell density was computed as TCR beta template counts normalized to usable DNA estimated by amplifying housekeeping genes. Richness was estimated with the preseqR package, extrapolating to 400,000 templates for PBMC samples and 120,000 templates for tissue samples. Clonality was calculated as one minus Pielou's evenness. Tissue-enriched TCRs were identified through differential abundance testing performed on productive amino-acid clonotypes, with a minimum total count of 5 and an alpha of 0.1. The Jaccard Index and the Morisita Overlap Index were used to measure how much the repertoires overlapped between compartments. GLIPH grouped TCR beta CDR3s together with public tetramer-defined viral CDR3s, and a viral motif had to include at least three viral sequences and show V-gene enrichment. Not all clones reach the TCRdb copy of this immuneACCESS table, which keeps in-frame sequences only. Checked studies attribute under half of the gap to unresolved V genes and leave the rest unexplained. The V and J calls and the clone size are those of that table, but D and trimming were determined from the DNA. The sample yields 20,000 to 30,000 clones; approximately 83% were counted once. 5.8% of the sample lies in the top ten.

The germline V gene (reference sequence) yields SEHNR for CDR1 and FQNEAQ for CDR2. V and J lose 5 bases and 4 bases, and a span of 9 bases separates them. The CDR3, cysteine through phenylalanine, is 12 amino acids long. The DNA shown is the 36-base CDR3, in frame from base 1. The sample here was peripheral blood, taken before any cancer treatment. The clonotype was recovered from an older male donor with stage II squamous cell lung carcinoma. The chain links TRBV7-9 with TRBJ2-7, with a tentative D call of TRBD1 or TRBD2, each matching 5 bases. The CDR3 region has the sequence CASSPEGYEQYF. The sequenced DNA is TGTGCCAGCAGCCCCGAGGGGTACGAGCAGTACTTC.